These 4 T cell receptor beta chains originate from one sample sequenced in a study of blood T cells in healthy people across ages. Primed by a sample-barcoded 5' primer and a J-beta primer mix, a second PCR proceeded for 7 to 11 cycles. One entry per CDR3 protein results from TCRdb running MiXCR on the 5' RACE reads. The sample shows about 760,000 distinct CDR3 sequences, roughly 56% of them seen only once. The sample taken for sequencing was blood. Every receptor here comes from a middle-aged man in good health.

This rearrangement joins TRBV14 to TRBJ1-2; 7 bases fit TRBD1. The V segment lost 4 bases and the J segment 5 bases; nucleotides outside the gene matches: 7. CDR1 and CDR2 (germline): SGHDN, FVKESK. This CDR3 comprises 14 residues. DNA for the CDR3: TGTGCCAGCAGCCCGGTAAGGGGGCCATATGGCTACACCTTC. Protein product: CASSPVRGPYGYTF.

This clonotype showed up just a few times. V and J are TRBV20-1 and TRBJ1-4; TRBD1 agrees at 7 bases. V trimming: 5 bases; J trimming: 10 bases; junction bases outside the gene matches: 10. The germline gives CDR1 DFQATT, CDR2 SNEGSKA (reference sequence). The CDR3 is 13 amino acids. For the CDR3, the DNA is TGCAGTGCTGAAAGACAGGGTTCCGGAAAACTGTTTTTT. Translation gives CSAERQGSGKLFF.

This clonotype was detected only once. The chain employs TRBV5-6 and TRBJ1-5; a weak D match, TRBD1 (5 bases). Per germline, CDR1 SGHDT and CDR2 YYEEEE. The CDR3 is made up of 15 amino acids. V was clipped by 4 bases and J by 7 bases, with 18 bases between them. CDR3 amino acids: CASSPRRGVGQPQHF. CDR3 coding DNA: TGTGCCAGCAGCCCAAGGCGGGGGGTGGGGCAGCCCCAGCATTTT.

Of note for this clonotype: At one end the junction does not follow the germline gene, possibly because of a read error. The CDR3 loop is CASSQDWGQGNSYEQYF. In DNA, the CDR3 is TGCGCCAGCAGCCAAGATTGGGGGCAGGGAAACTCCTATGAGCAGTACTTC. V usage is TRBV4-3 and J usage is TRBJ2-7, with D possibly TRBD1 on 6 matching bases. Germline-derived CDR1 and CDR2 are LGHNA and YSLEER. The CDR3 totals 17 residues.